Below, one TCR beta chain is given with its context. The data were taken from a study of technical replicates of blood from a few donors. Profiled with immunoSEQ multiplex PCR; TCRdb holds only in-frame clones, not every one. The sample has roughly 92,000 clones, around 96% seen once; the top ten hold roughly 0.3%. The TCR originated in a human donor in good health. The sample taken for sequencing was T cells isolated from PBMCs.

The CDR3 DNA is TGTGCCAGCACCCTCGCATCGGGGGACGCCTCCCACTATGGCTACACCTTC. Its translation: CASTLASGDASHYGYTF. The J gene is TRBJ1-2, the V gene TRBV5-8, with D perhaps TRBD1 (5 bases). This CDR3 region has 17 residues. CDR1 is SGHTS and CDR2 is YDEGEE in the germline V gene. Trimming cost V 6 bases and J 3 bases, with 24 bases left between them.